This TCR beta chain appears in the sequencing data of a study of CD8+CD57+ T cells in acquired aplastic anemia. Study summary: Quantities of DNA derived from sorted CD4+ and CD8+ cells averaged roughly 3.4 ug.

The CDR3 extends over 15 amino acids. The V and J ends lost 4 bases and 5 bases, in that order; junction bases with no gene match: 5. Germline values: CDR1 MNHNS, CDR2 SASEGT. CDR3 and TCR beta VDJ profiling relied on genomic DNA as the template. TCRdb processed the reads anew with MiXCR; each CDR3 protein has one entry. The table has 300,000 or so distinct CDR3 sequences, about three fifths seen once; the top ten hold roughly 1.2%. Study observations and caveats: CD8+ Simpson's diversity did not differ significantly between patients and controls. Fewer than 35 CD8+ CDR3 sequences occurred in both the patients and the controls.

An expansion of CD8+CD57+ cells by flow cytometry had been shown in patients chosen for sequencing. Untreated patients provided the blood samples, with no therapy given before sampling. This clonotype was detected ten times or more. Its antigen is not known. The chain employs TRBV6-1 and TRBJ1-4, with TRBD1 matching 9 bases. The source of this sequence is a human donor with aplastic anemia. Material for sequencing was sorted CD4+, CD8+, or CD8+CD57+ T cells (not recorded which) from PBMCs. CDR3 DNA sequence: TGTGCCAGCAGTGGGGTTGGGACAGGGAATGAAAAACTGTTTTTT. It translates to CASSGVGTGNEKLFF.